This T cell receptor beta chain was obtained from a study of CD8+CD57+ T cells in acquired aplastic anemia. Overall study: Sorted CD4+ plus CD8+ cells gave DNA averaging around 3 ug. Study-wide results and limits: Statistical testing detected no significant gap in CD8+ Simpson's diversity between patients and controls. Patients shared around 31 CD8+ CDR3 sequences with controls.

Using genomic DNA as the template, TCR beta VDJ and CDR3 profiling was carried out. TCRdb reanalysed the reads using MiXCR and keeps one entry per CDR3 protein. This table has 150,000 to 200,000 distinct CDR3 sequences, less than 65% appearing once. The ends were cut back, 3 bases at V and 2 bases at J, with 13 bases in the middle. The CDR3 sequence is 15 residues long. CDR1 and CDR2 (germline): SGHRS, YFSETQ. Previously, flow cytometry had revealed CD8+CD57+ cell expansion in the patients chosen for sequencing. Receipt of therapy had not occurred in any patient by the time of blood sampling. On this clonotype itself: Its antigen is undetermined.

The sequenced material came from sorted CD4+, CD8+, or CD8+CD57+ T cells (not recorded which) from PBMCs. This chain joins TRBV5-1 and TRBJ2-3; possibly TRBD2 for D (5 bases). The receptor's source is a human donor with aplastic anemia. CDR3 nucleotide sequence: TGCGCCAGCAGCTCGGAAAAGCGGTACACAGATACGCAGTATTTT. Amino acid sequence: CASSSEKRYTDTQYF.